This record concerns one T cell receptor (beta chain) sequence. Germline loops: CDR1 GTSNPN, CDR2 SVGIG (reference sequence). The CDR3 totals 13 residues. V lost 4 bases and J 1 base, leaving 10 bases between the germline ends. This sample stems from a study of T cell changes during pregnancy in multiple sclerosis. The table came from immunoSEQ multiplex PCR; TCRdb's copy has only in-frame clones and leaves some out. The data hold about 36,000 clones, with just over 90% observed a single time. This chain uses TRBV30 with TRBJ1-1, with D possibly TRBD1 on 5 matching bases. The sequenced sample was CD4+ T cells from peripheral blood mononuclear cells, obtained in the first trimester of pregnancy. This sequence originates from a female donor with multiple sclerosis, enrolled in a pregnancy study. Here the CDR3 DNA reads TGTGCCTGGACAGGACAATGGAACACTGAAGCTTTCTTT. Amino acids: CAWTGQWNTEAFF.